A selection of T cell receptor beta chains follows, all from one sample in a study of cytomegalovirus exposure and HLA in healthy donors. Profiling relied on immunoSEQ multiplex PCR, and the TCRdb table lists in-frame clones only, not all of them. The sample includes 150,000 to 200,000 clones, more than 75% of them seen just once. The sequenced material came from PBMCs. These receptors originate from a male donor in good health and CMV-seronegative. Each CDR3 is given with its conserved first and last residue. D genes are given only for firm matches. Some rows mark clone size as missing; the rest say once, few, many or name a class of expanded clone.

V: TRBV7-8
size: -
D: -
J: TRBJ2-3
length: 13
DNA: TGTGCCAGCAGCTTAGCCGGGGCAGATACGCAGTATTTT
CDR3: CASSLAGADTQYF

V: TRBV2
size: -
D: -
J: TRBJ2-1
length: 12
DNA: TGTGCCAGCAGTTTCCTATACAATGAGCAGTTCTTC
CDR3: CASSFLYNEQFF

V: TRBV2
size: -
D: -
J: TRBJ2-4
length: 16
DNA: TGTGCCAGCAGTGAACAATCAGGGAGGTGGAAAAACATTCAGTACTTC
CDR3: CASSEQSGRWKNIQYF

V: TRBV11-3
size: -
D: -
J: TRBJ2-2
length: 12
DNA: TGTGCCAGCAGTCACTCGGCCGGGGAGCTGTTTTTT
CDR3: CASSHSAGELFF

V: TRBV11-2
size: once
D: -
J: TRBJ2-1
length: 15
DNA: TGTGCCAGCAGCCCCTCCTGGACTGGAGGAAATGAGCAGTTCTTC
CDR3: CASSPSWTGGNEQFF

V: TRBV19
size: -
D: -
J: TRBJ1-1
length: 14
DNA: TGTGCCAGTATCGAAGGGACACTGAACACTGAAGCTTTCTTT
CDR3: CASIEGTLNTEAFF

V: TRBV27
size: once
D: TRBD1
J: TRBJ2-1
length: 12
DNA: TGTGCCAGCAGTCATGACAGGGGGAAGCAGTTCTTC
CDR3: CASSHDRGKQFF

V: TRBV7-3
size: -
D: TRBD1
J: TRBJ2-5
length: 16
DNA: TGTGCCAGCAGCTTAACGGGACAGGGGGCAAAAGAGACCCAGTACTTC
CDR3: CASSLTGQGAKETQYF

V: TRBV11-2
size: -
D: TRBD2
J: TRBJ2-1
length: 12
DNA: TGTGCCAGCAGTGGGGAGGGCCGCTGGGGGTTCTTC
CDR3: CASSGEGRWGFF

V: TRBV5-8
size: -
D: -
J: TRBJ2-7
length: 13
DNA: TGTGCCAGCAGCTTGGTTCAGGGCTACGAGCAGTACTTC
CDR3: CASSLVQGYEQYF

V: TRBV7-3
size: few
D: -
J: TRBJ2-5
length: 13
DNA: TGTGCCAGCAGCTTGCACTCCCAAGAGACCCAGTACTTC
CDR3: CASSLHSQETQYF

V: TRBV7-2
size: once
D: TRBD1
J: TRBJ2-1
length: 15
DNA: TGTGCCAGCAGCCAAAGGACAGGGTGGAAGAATGAGCAGTTCTTC
CDR3: CASSQRTGWKNEQFF

V: TRBV7-6
size: -
D: TRBD2
J: TRBJ2-1
length: 16
DNA: TGTGCCAGCAGCCAAGGAAGGGGACTAGCGAGAAATGAGCAGTTCTTC
CDR3: CASSQGRGLARNEQFF

V: TRBV9
size: -
D: -
J: TRBJ2-7
length: 14
DNA: TGTGCCAGCAGCCCCCGGGACAACAACTACGAGCAGTACTTC
CDR3: CASSPRDNNYEQYF

V: TRBV5-6
size: -
D: -
J: TRBJ2-3
length: 14
DNA: TGTGCCAGCAGCCCTCCGGACAGTACAGATACGCAGTATTTT
CDR3: CASSPPDSTDTQYF

V: TRBV7-2
size: -
D: -
J: TRBJ2-7
length: 15
DNA: TGTGCCAGCAGCTTTGGCGGGGAACCGCTCTACGAGCAGTACTTC
CDR3: CASSFGGEPLYEQYF

V: TRBV7-8
size: -
D: -
J: TRBJ2-7
length: 15
DNA: TGTGCCAGCAGCTTATACGACAGTAGTAACTACGAGCAGTACTTC
CDR3: CASSLYDSSNYEQYF

V: TRBV5-6
size: -
D: TRBD2
J: TRBJ2-7
length: 12
DNA: TGTGCCAGCAGTCTAGCGGCATACGAGCAGTACTTC
CDR3: CASSLAAYEQYF

V: TRBV7-8
size: -
D: -
J: TRBJ1-5
length: 13
DNA: TGTGCCAGCAGCTTAGTTCAGAATCAGCCCCAGCATTTT
CDR3: CASSLVQNQPQHF

V: TRBV28
size: few
D: -
J: TRBJ1-1
length: 12
DNA: TGTGCCAGCAGCACCGGGGGCACTGAAGCTTTCTTT
CDR3: CASSTGGTEAFF

V: TRBV28
size: -
D: TRBD2
J: TRBJ2-4
length: 16
DNA: TGTGCCAGCAGTTTGGGGACTAGCGGGGCCAAAAACATTCAGTACTTC
CDR3: CASSLGTSGAKNIQYF

V: TRBV7-9
size: once
D: TRBD2
J: TRBJ2-3
length: 16
DNA: TGTTCCAGCAGCTTAACGGCGGGAGGGCGCTTAGATACGCAGTATTTT
CDR3: CSSSLTAGGRLDTQYF

V: TRBV4-2
size: -
D: TRBD1
J: TRBJ1-3
length: 16
DNA: TGTGCCAGCAGCCAACCAGGGGGCGCGGCTGGAAACACCATATATTTT
CDR3: CASSQPGGAAGNTIYF

V: TRBV5-1
size: -
D: TRBD2
J: TRBJ2-7
length: 15
DNA: TGCGCCAGCAGCTTGGTCACTAGCGGGGGAGGCGAGCAGTACTTC
CDR3: CASSLVTSGGGEQYF

V: TRBV4-1
size: -
D: TRBD2
J: TRBJ2-1
length: 20
DNA: TGCGCCAGCAGCCAAGATCTTTTTGGACTAGCGGGGCGCGTCGGCAATGAGCAGTTCTTC
CDR3: CASSQDLFGLAGRVGNEQFF

V: TRBV19
size: once
D: -
J: TRBJ2-7
length: 13
DNA: TGTGCCAGTAGTATTGGGGACTCCTACGAGCAGTACTTC
CDR3: CASSIGDSYEQYF

V: TRBV27
size: -
D: -
J: TRBJ1-2
length: 18
DNA: TGTGCCAGCAGTCCGATCGGGGGGGACGGAGGAGGAAACTATGGCTACACCTTT
CDR3: CASSPIGGDGGGNYGYTF

V: TRBV5-1
size: -
D: TRBD2
J: TRBJ2-7
length: 16
DNA: TGCGCCAGCATCGGTATGGGGACTAGAGGAACCTACGAGCAGTACTTC
CDR3: CASIGMGTRGTYEQYF

V: TRBV9
size: -
D: TRBD1
J: TRBJ2-7
length: 15
DNA: TGTGCCAGCAGCGGAACACAGGGGGCCGACTCCGAGCAGTACTTC
CDR3: CASSGTQGADSEQYF

V: TRBV7-2
size: -
D: TRBD1
J: TRBJ2-7
length: 14
DNA: TGTGCCAGCAGCACTCGACAGGGGGCAGTGGAGCAGTACTTC
CDR3: CASSTRQGAVEQYF

V: TRBV28
size: -
D: TRBD1
J: TRBJ2-1
length: 15
DNA: TGTGCCAGCAATCCGACAGGGAGCTCCTACAATGAGCAGTTCTTC
CDR3: CASNPTGSSYNEQFF

V: TRBV10-3
size: -
D: TRBD1
J: TRBJ1-6
length: 13
DNA: TGTGCCAGCCGCACAGGGGAGGATTCACCCCTCCACTTT
CDR3: CASRTGEDSPLHF

V: TRBV6-5
size: -
D: -
J: TRBJ1-1
length: 13
DNA: TGTGCCAGCAGTTACTCCTTGAACACTGAAGCTTTCTTT
CDR3: CASSYSLNTEAFF

V: TRBV11-3
size: -
D: -
J: TRBJ1-2
length: 13
DNA: TGTGCCAGCAGCCCGGACAGCAACTATGGCTACACCTTC
CDR3: CASSPDSNYGYTF

V: TRBV30
size: -
D: -
J: TRBJ2-1
length: 12
DNA: TGTGCCTGGACCCGAGCCGCCCATGAGCAGTTCTTC
CDR3: CAWTRAAHEQFF